A selection of T cell receptor beta chains follows, all from one sample in a study of control samples from healthy donors and cancer patients. Clones were sequenced by immunoSEQ multiplex PCR, and TCRdb holds only the in-frame ones, with some missing. The sample yields approximately 120,000 clones, 90% seen once. Source material: blood. These receptors all stem from a human donor in good health. The donor label of this sample is uncertain. Each CDR3 is given with its conserved first and last residue. A D gene is named only where the DNA matches it firmly. Part of the rows lack a size; the others show once, few, many or a class for expanded clones.

j_call,v_call,clone_size,d_call,cdr3_nt,cdr3_aa
TRBJ2-1,TRBV10-2,-,TRBD1,TGCGCCAGCAGTGGACAGGGAAGACGTTGGAATGAGCAGTTCTTC,CASSGQGRRWNEQFF
TRBJ2-7,TRBV11-2,-,-,TGTGCCAGCAGCTTGGGACTGCGGAACTACGAGCAGTACTTC,CASSLGLRNYEQYF
TRBJ2-1,TRBV19,-,-,TGTGCCAGTAGTATAGTTGCGAGGGACCACAATGAGCAGTTCTTC,CASSIVARDHNEQFF
TRBJ2-7,TRBV5-1,-,TRBD1,TGCGCCAGCAGACAGGGGGTAACCTACGAGCAGTACTTC,CASRQGVTYEQYF
TRBJ1-6,TRBV6-2/TRBV6-3,few,-,TGTGCCAGCAGTCCGACAGGAGAAAATTCACCCCTCCACTTT,CASSPTGENSPLHF
TRBJ1-4,TRBV3-1/TRBV3-2,-,-,TGTGCCAGCAGCCAAGAGAGAGAAAGTTATGAAAAACTGTTTTTT,CASSQERESYEKLFF
TRBJ1-1,TRBV7-8,-,-,TGTGCCAGCAGCTTAGAACGGGGTGAAGCTTTCTTT,CASSLERGEAFF
TRBJ1-3,TRBV5-1,once,-,TGCGCCAGCAGCTTGGGGAGCAGGCCCTTCTCTGGAAACACCATATATTTT,CASSLGSRPFSGNTIYF
TRBJ1-5,TRBV10-3,-,-,TGTGCCATCCGGAAGGAGAATAGCAATCAGCCCCAGCATTTT,CAIRKENSNQPQHF
TRBJ2-7,TRBV5-1,once,-,TGCGCCAGCAGCTTGCAGGGCTACGAGCAGTACTTC,CASSLQGYEQYF
TRBJ1-5,TRBV6-5,-,-,TGTGCCAGCAGCCCGCATCAGGGGAGGAATCAGCCCCAGCATTTT,CASSPHQGRNQPQHF
TRBJ1-3,TRBV19,-,TRBD1,TGTGCCAGTAGTGGAGAATGGAGTAGAATGGGACAGGCCAGCTCTGGAAACACCATATATTTT,CASSGEWSRMGQASSGNTIYF
TRBJ2-5,TRBV10-1,-,TRBD1,TGCGCCAGCAGTGGCCCGGGACAGGGTGGAGAGACCCAGTACTTC,CASSGPGQGGETQYF
TRBJ1-4,TRBV6-6,once,-,TGTGCCAGCAGCTTGGCAGGGAGGCGAGAAAAACTGTTTTTT,CASSLAGRREKLFF
TRBJ1-1,TRBV5-4,-,-,TGTGCCAGCAGCTCCCCACAAGGGATGAACACTGAAGCTTTCTTT,CASSSPQGMNTEAFF
TRBJ2-7,TRBV7-9,once,-,TGTGCCAGCAGCTTAATAGAGGAGGGGCAGTACTTC,CASSLIEEGQYF
TRBJ1-4,TRBV5-4,-,TRBD1,TGTGCCAGCAGCTTGTCAGGGGGCAAGGGTGAAAAACTGTTTTTT,CASSLSGGKGEKLFF
TRBJ1-5,TRBV28,-,-,TGTGCCAGCGGGCTATCAGCCCAGCATTTT,CASGLSAQHF
TRBJ1-5,TRBV27,once,TRBD1,TGTGCCAGCAGTGTGACAGGGTTTCAGCCCCAGCATTTT,CASSVTGFQPQHF
TRBJ1-2,TRBV15,-,-,TGTGCCACCAGCAGAGATGGGGGTTTGGGCTACACCTTC,CATSRDGGLGYTF
TRBJ1-5,TRBV19,few,TRBD1,TGTGCCAGTAGTATTAAGACAGGGTTGCGTAGAAGCAATCAGCCCCAGCATTTT,CASSIKTGLRRSNQPQHF
TRBJ1-6,TRBV2,-,-,TGTGCCAGCAGGGGGCAGTACAATTCACCCCTCCACTTT,CASRGQYNSPLHF
TRBJ2-7,TRBV9,few,-,TGTGCCAGCAGCGTAGCAGTAGGGACACACTACGAGCAGTACTTC,CASSVAVGTHYEQYF
TRBJ1-4,TRBV15,-,-,TGTGCCACCAGCAGGCAGACAGATGAAAAACTGTTTTTT,CATSRQTDEKLFF
TRBJ2-7,TRBV18,-,-,TGTGCCAGCTCACCAAGTACAGGAGCCCCCTACGAGCAGTACTTC,CASSPSTGAPYEQYF
TRBJ1-2,TRBV7-2,-,-,TGTGCCAGCAGCTTCAGTGAAGGGAGCTATGGCTACACCTTC,CASSFSEGSYGYTF
TRBJ2-1,TRBV28,-,-,TGTGCCAGCAGCTCCCCGTTAGGCAGTGAGCAGTTCTTC,CASSSPLGSEQFF
TRBJ1-1,TRBV27,-,-,TGTGCCAGCAGTTTATATGTGGCCTGGGGGCGGATGAACACTGAAGCTTTCTTT,CASSLYVAWGRMNTEAFF
TRBJ1-5,TRBV7-2,-,-,TGTGCCAGCAGCTCCCACCTAGAGCAGCCCCAGCATTTT,CASSSHLEQPQHF
TRBJ1-2,TRBV12-5,-,-,TGTGCTAGTGGTTTGACCGCCGCAGGTGGCTACACCTTC,CASGLTAAGGYTF
TRBJ2-3,TRBV19,-,-,TGTGCCAGTAGTCAGGGCGACACCCTGGGTACGCAGTATTTT,CASSQGDTLGTQYF
TRBJ1-1,TRBV12-3/TRBV12-4,-,-,TGTGCCAGCAGTTTCTGGCCGAACACTGAAGCTTTCTTT,CASSFWPNTEAFF
TRBJ1-3,TRBV2,-,-,TGTGCCAGCAGTGATGGGGATAGTGCTGGAAACACCATATATTTT,CASSDGDSAGNTIYF
TRBJ2-5,TRBV29-1,once,-,TGCAGCGTTGGGTTTAGGGCACGGCAGGAGACCCAGTACTTC,CSVGFRARQETQYF
TRBJ1-6,TRBV9,-,-,TGTGCCAGCAGCGTAGTTTCAGGCGTCCCACCCCTCCACTTT,CASSVVSGVPPLHF
TRBJ2-2,TRBV7-9,once,-,TGTGCCAGCACCAGACTAGGAGAGACCACCGGGGAGCTGTTTTTT,CASTRLGETTGELFF
TRBJ1-2,TRBV3-1/TRBV3-2,once,-,TGTGCCAGCAGCCAAACTGTCAACTTAGATGGCTACACCTTC,CASSQTVNLDGYTF
TRBJ2-1,TRBV9,-,TRBD2,TGTGCCAGCAGCGTCTCCCTTAGCGGGGGGCTAAACAATGAGCAGTTCTTC,CASSVSLSGGLNNEQFF
TRBJ1-4,TRBV25-1,-,-,TGTGCCAGCAGTGGTCATTGGGAGACTAATGAAAAACTGTTTTTT,CASSGHWETNEKLFF
TRBJ1-6,TRBV5-1,-,-,TGCGCCAGCACTTTTGGGGACACTGGACCCCTCCACTTT,CASTFGDTGPLHF
TRBJ1-3,TRBV2,-,-,TGTGCCAGCAGCCTTAACAGTCGATCTGGAAACACCATATATTTT,CASSLNSRSGNTIYF
TRBJ1-4,TRBV4-3,-,-,TGCGCCAGCAGCCAAGTTTTCCGGGTTGGGGAAAAACTGTTTTTT,CASSQVFRVGEKLFF
TRBJ1-2,TRBV10-1,-,-,TGCGCCACTCACTGTACTGGGTATGGCTACACCTTC,CATHCTGYGYTF
TRBJ2-2,TRBV7-9,-,TRBD1,TGTGCCAGCAGCCCGGGACAGGGTAGCTCCGGGGAGCTGTTTTTT,CASSPGQGSSGELFF
TRBJ2-1,TRBV19,-,-,TGTGCCAGTAGTATAGTGGATTGGGGGGCCCACCTGGGCAATGAGCAGTTCTTC,CASSIVDWGAHLGNEQFF
TRBJ1-1,TRBV29-1,-,-,TGCAGCGTTAGGGGCAGCATGAACACTGAAGCTTTCTTT,CSVRGSMNTEAFF
TRBJ1-2,TRBV6-5,-,-,TGTGCCAGCACCGGGGTTGGCTACACCTTC,CASTGVGYTF
TRBJ1-6,TRBV14,-,TRBD1,TGTGCCAGCAGGCTCGGACAGGGCTATTCACCCCTCCACTTT,CASRLGQGYSPLHF
TRBJ1-5,TRBV2,-,TRBD1,TGTGCCAGCAGTGAAGCACCGGGACAGGGTTATCAGCCCCAGCATTTT,CASSEAPGQGYQPQHF
TRBJ1-4,TRBV5-1,-,-,TGCGCCAGCAGCTACTACGGGACCAGAGACGAAAAACTGTTTTTT,CASSYYGTRDEKLFF
TRBJ1-5,TRBV5-6,-,-,TGTGCCAGCAGCTCAAAACAGGTTTCTGTCGGGCAGCCCCAGCATTTT,CASSSKQVSVGQPQHF
TRBJ2-7,TRBV27,-,-,TGTGCCAGCAGTCGACGGAACTCCTACGAGCAGTACTTC,CASSRRNSYEQYF
TRBJ1-1,TRBV11-2,-,-,TGTGCCAGCAGAAAATTTGGGGGGCCGAACACTGAAGCTTTCTTT,CASRKFGGPNTEAFF
TRBJ1-6,TRBV25-1,-,-,TGTGCCAGCAGTGCAGGGGCCTATAATTCACCCCTCCACTTT,CASSAGAYNSPLHF